This TCR beta chain is drawn from a study of T cell responses to AZD1222 COVID-19 vaccine. Study findings and constraints: There were mostly white British donors and more females than males, and clonal diversity was possibly underestimated. Repertoires were obtained only post-peak T cell response.

CDR3 size: 17 residues. The V end lost 4 bases, the J end lost 0 bases, and 13 bases lay between the germline ends. CDR1 and CDR2 from the germline V gene are LNHDA and SQIVND (reference sequence). Only in-frame clones appear in the TCRdb table, and some are missing; sequencing was by immunoSEQ multiplex PCR. The sample includes fewer than 85,000 clones, about 80% of them seen just once. This clone was seen once. Its antigen is not known. The V call is TRBV19, the J call TRBJ1-6; no definite D call. This receptor was taken from an adult who received the AZD1222 COVID-19 vaccine. The sequencing used peripheral blood, collected 28 days after the second AZD1222 dose. CDR3 bases: TGTGCCAGTAGTACCAGCTGGGCGAGCTCCTATAATTCACCCCTCCACTTT. Translation: CASSTSWASSYNSPLHF.